These T cell receptor beta chains were read from a single sample in a study of spatial heterogeneity in lung cancer. TCRdb independently ran MiXCR on the 5' RACE reads; one entry per CDR3 protein. The data show around 110,000 distinct CDR3 sequences, 10% to 15% seen once. The material was PBMCs, obtained at follow-up. Source of these receptors: a male donor with early-stage non-small cell lung cancer. Each CDR3 is given with its conserved first and last residue. A D gene is named only where the DNA matches it firmly. The size of a clone is reported for some rows only, either as once, few or many, or as a class for expanded clones.

clone size: many; J gene: TRBJ1-1; D gene: -; V gene: TRBV11-2; CDR3 protein: CASSLEGRLNTEAFF; CDR3 DNA: TGTGCCAGCAGCTTAGAGGGCAGGTTAAACACTGAAGCTTTCTTT
clone size: many; J gene: TRBJ1-2; D gene: TRBD1; V gene: TRBV4-3; CDR3 protein: CASSQDPTGDGYGYTF; CDR3 DNA: TGCGCCAGCAGCCAAGACCCGACAGGGGACGGCTATGGCTACACCTTC
clone size: few; J gene: TRBJ2-3; D gene: -; V gene: TRBV4-1; CDR3 protein: CASSQVGTGDTQYF; CDR3 DNA: TGCGCCAGCAGCCAAGTCGGGACTGGGGATACGCAGTATTTT
clone size: few; J gene: TRBJ1-6; D gene: -; V gene: TRBV2; CDR3 protein: CASSTRGPAPLHF; CDR3 DNA: TGTGCCAGCAGTACCAGGGGACCAGCACCCCTCCACTTT
clone size: -; J gene: TRBJ1-4; D gene: -; V gene: TRBV4-3; CDR3 protein: CASSQSRDWNEKLFF; CDR3 DNA: TGCGCCAGCAGCCAGAGTCGGGATTGGAATGAAAAACTGTTTTTT
clone size: few; J gene: TRBJ2-3; D gene: -; V gene: TRBV3-1; CDR3 protein: CASSQKRDTDTQYF; CDR3 DNA: TGTGCCAGCAGCCAAAAGCGAGACACAGATACGCAGTATTTT
clone size: few; J gene: TRBJ2-7; D gene: -; V gene: TRBV29-1; CDR3 protein: CSAQDSSYEQYF; CDR3 DNA: TGCAGCGCCCAGGACAGCTCCTACGAGCAGTACTTC
clone size: -; J gene: TRBJ2-5; D gene: -; V gene: TRBV2; CDR3 protein: CATRTVETQYF; CDR3 DNA: TGTGCCACCCGGACGGTGGAGACCCAGTACTTC
clone size: few; J gene: TRBJ2-5; D gene: -; V gene: TRBV7-2; CDR3 protein: CASSLSRLETQYF; CDR3 DNA: TGTGCCAGCAGCTTAAGCCGATTGGAGACCCAGTACTTC
clone size: -; J gene: TRBJ1-1; D gene: -; V gene: TRBV20-1; CDR3 protein: CSPKGGLWAFF; CDR3 DNA: TGCAGTCCCAAAGGGGGACTATGGGCTTTCTTT
clone size: many; J gene: TRBJ1-6; D gene: -; V gene: TRBV20-1; CDR3 protein: CSALRGTRNSPLHF; CDR3 DNA: TGCAGTGCGCTACGTGGGACACGCAATTCACCCCTCCACTTT
clone size: -; J gene: TRBJ2-2; D gene: TRBD1; V gene: TRBV28; CDR3 protein: CASSTPGQKFSTGELFF; CDR3 DNA: TGTGCCAGCAGTACCCCGGGACAGAAGTTTAGCACCGGGGAGCTGTTTTTT
clone size: -; J gene: TRBJ1-5; D gene: -; V gene: TRBV11-2; CDR3 protein: CASSSGANQPQHF; CDR3 DNA: TGTGCCAGCAGTTCCGGGGCCAATCAGCCCCAGCATTTT
clone size: -; J gene: TRBJ2-1; D gene: -; V gene: TRBV6-6; CDR3 protein: CASSYEVVSSYNEQFF; CDR3 DNA: TGTGCCAGCAGTTACGAGGTGGTGAGCTCCTACAATGAGCAGTTCTTC